This T cell receptor beta chain was sequenced during a study of identical twins. TCRdb used MiXCR to reprocess the 5' RACE reads, holding one entry per CDR3 protein. The table shows fewer than 900,000 distinct CDR3 sequences, with 15% to 20% occurring only once. A few counts support this clonotype. CDR3 length: 13 amino acids. Trimming took 5 bases from V and 12 from J, leaving 17 bases between them. Germline V CDR1 and CDR2: LNHNV, YYDKDF (reference sequence). These records were also assigned to another study, of T cells expressing NK-cell markers. This second report adds: Sequencing of TCR beta repertoires drew on sorted CD3+CD56+NKG2C+, CD3+CD56+NKG2C- and CD3+CD56-NKG2C+ T cells. Seven of eight sequenced donors tested HCMV-seropositive; one tested seronegative. In several experiments, sorting was confined to alpha-beta TCR T cells through use of an anti-gamma-delta TCR antibody. HCMV specificity of the expanded NKG2C+ T cell clones was not established.

Specimen: PBMCs. This sequence was found in a woman aged 18 to 35 in good health. The J gene is TRBJ2-1, the V gene TRBV15; D is possibly TRBD2 (6 bases). The DNA for the CDR3 is TGTGCCACCAGCGGGGACTTAAAGGGAGTGCAGTTCTTC. Translation gives CATSGDLKGVQFF.